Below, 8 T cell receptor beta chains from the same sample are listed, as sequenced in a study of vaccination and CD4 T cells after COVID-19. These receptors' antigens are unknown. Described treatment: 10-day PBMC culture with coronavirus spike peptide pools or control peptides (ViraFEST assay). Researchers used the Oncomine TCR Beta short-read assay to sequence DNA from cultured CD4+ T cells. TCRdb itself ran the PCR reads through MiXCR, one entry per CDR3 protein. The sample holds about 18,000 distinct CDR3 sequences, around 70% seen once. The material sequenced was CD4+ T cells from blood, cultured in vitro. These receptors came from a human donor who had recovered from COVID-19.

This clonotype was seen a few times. As DNA, the CDR3 is TGTGCCACCAGCAGAGGAATGGGACAGGGGAACCTCGATAAATACTTC. This gives the protein CATSRGMGQGNLDKYF. The gene calls are TRBV15 and TRBJ2-7, with 10 bases lining up with TRBD1. CDR1 and CDR2 (germline): LNHNV, YYDKDF (reference sequence). The CDR3 is 16 residues long. The J segment lost 13 bases and the V segment lost 1 base, leaving 16 bases of the junction unmatched.

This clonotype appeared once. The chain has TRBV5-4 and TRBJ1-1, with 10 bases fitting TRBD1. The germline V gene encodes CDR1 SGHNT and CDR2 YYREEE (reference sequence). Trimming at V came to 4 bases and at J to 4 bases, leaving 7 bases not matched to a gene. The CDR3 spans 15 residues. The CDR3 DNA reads TGTGCCAGCAGCCCACCGCGGACAGGGGGCACTGAAGCTTTCTTT. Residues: CASSPPRTGGTEAFF.

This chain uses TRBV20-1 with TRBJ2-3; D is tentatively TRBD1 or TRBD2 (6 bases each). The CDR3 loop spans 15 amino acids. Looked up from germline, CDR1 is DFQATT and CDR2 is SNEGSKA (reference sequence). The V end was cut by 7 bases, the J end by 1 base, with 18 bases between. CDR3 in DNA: TGCAGTGTCACTAGAGGGGGGTTTGGCACAGATACGCAGTATTTT. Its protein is CSVTRGGFGTDTQYF.

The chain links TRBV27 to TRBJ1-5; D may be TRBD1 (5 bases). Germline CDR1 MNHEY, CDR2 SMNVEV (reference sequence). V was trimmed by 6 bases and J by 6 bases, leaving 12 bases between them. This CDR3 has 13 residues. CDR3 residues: CASSFGGGQPQHF. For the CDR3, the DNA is TGTGCCAGCAGCTTTGGGGGAGGTCAGCCCCAGCATTTT.

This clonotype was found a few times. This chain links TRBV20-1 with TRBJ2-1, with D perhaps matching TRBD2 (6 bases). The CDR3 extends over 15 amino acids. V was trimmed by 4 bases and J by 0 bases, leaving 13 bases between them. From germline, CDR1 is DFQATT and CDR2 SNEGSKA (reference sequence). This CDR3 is CSAIGDLSSYNEQFF. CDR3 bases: TGCAGTGCTATAGGGGACTTAAGCTCCTACAATGAGCAGTTCTTC.

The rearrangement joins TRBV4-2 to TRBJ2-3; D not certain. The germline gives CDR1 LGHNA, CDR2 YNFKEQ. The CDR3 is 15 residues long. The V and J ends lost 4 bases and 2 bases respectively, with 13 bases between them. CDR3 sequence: CASSRSNYFTDTQYF. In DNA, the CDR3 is TGTGCCAGCAGCCGGTCTAACTACTTCACAGATACGCAGTATTTT.

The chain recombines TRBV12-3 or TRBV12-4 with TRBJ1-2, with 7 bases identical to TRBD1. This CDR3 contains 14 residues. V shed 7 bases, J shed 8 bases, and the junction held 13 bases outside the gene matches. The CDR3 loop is CASTMGSTGLGYTF. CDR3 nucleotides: TGTGCCAGCACCATGGGGTCGACAGGGTTGGGCTACACCTTC.

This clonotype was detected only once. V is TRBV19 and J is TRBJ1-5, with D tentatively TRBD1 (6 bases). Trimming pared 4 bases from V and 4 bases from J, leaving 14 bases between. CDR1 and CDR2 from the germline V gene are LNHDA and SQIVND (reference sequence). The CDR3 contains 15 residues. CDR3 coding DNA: TGTGCCAGTAGTAAATGGGACAACGGGAATCAGCCCCAGCATTTT. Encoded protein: CASSKWDNGNQPQHF.